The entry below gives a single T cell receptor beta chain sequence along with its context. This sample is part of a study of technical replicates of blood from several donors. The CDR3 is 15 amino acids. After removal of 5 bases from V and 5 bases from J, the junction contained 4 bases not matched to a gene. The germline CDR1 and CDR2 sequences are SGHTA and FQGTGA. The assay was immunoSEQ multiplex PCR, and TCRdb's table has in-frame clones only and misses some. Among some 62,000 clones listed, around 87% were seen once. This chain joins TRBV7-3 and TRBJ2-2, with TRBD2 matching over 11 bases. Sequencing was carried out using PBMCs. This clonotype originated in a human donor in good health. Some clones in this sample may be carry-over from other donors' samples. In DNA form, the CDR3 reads TGTGCCAGCAGCCCACTAGCGGGGGCAACCGGGGAGCTGTTTTTT. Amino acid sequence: CASSPLAGATGELFF.